This T cell receptor beta chain was sequenced for a study of beta chain features in type 1 diabetes. Study findings and constraints: The question of HLA type influencing TCRB rearrangement was one that remained unresolved here. Among patients with Type 1 diabetes, TCRB CDR3s were moderately but significantly shorter in every one of the four CD4+ subsets.

Trimming cost V 7 bases and J 1 base; bases outside gene matches: 21. From germline, CDR1 is SGDLS and CDR2 YYNGEE. CDR3 size: 20 residues. On this clone: Antigen specificity is unknown.

Every bit of the isolated RNA underwent reverse transcription, so sequencing read expressed TCRB transcripts. TCRdb's copy holds only in-frame clones and misses some; the assay was immunoSEQ multiplex PCR. The table has about 470,000 clones, roughly 31% seen once. The authors took one heparinised blood draw, averaging approximately 120 mL, from each donor. Sorting of CD4+ naive, central memory, regulatory and stem cell-like memory cells was performed via CD45RO/CCR7/CD25/CD127/CD95/CD27. The rearrangement joins TRBV9 to TRBJ2-1, with 9 bases matching TRBD2. This TCR derives from a man in his late teens or twenties in good health. Sequencing was carried out using naive CD4+ T cells from blood. The CDR3 nucleotides are TGTGCCAGCTCTCTCGGCGGGCCCGATGCTAGCGGGAAATCCTACAATGAGCAGTTCTTC. Translating it yields CASSLGGPDASGKSYNEQFF.